This record concerns one T cell receptor beta chain sequence. The antigen remains undetermined. TCRdb analysed the RT-PCR reads with MiXCR anew, one entry per CDR3 protein. The sample holds roughly 500,000 distinct CDR3 sequences, around 21% seen once. This specimen belongs to a study of response to subunit inactivated influenza vaccine. Findings of the study overall: The authors put forward the suggestion that each seasonal influenza vaccination may bring in only a limited number of new T cells.

The CDR3 covers 14 residues. Germline V gene sequence: CDR1 KGHDR, CDR2 SFDVKD. V lost 0 bases and J lost 2, with 6 bases in between. These records were also assigned to another study, of T cells expressing NK-cell markers. That report adds: Production of TCR beta cDNA relied on 5'RACE template switching with UMIs. Sorted CD3+CD56+NKG2C+, CD3+CD56+NKG2C- and CD3+CD56-NKG2C+ T cells supplied TCR beta repertoires. A range of 1.0-7.0% of CD8+ T cells consisted of dominant NKG2C+ clonotypes in a handful of donors. The leading position in the CD3+CD56-NKG2C+ fraction of a few donors also went to these clonotypes.

This TCR derives from a man aged 50-59 years who received an inactivated influenza vaccine. Source: CD4+ T cells sorted from PBMCs, taken 11 to 12 days after vaccination. The chain couples TRBV24-1 to TRBJ2-5; D gene uncertain. Written as DNA, the CDR3 is TGTGCCACCAGTGATTTGATGAATCAAGAGACCCAGTACTTC. Protein product: CATSDLMNQETQYF.